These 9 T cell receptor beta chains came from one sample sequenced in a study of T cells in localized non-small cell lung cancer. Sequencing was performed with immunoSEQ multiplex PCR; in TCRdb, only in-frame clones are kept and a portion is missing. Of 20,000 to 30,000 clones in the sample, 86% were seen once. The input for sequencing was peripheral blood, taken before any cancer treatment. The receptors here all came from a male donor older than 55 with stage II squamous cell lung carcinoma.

CDR3 protein: CASSAGLAGGTDTQYF. The CDR3 DNA is TGTGCCAGCAGTGCCGGACTAGCGGGGGGCACAGATACGCAGTATTTT. The chain carries TRBV6-1 and TRBJ2-3, with 13 bases that match TRBD2. V shed 4 bases and J 1 base; nucleotides not matched to a gene: 2. The CDR3 contains 16 residues. Germline V gene data show CDR1 as MNHNS and CDR2 as SASEGT.

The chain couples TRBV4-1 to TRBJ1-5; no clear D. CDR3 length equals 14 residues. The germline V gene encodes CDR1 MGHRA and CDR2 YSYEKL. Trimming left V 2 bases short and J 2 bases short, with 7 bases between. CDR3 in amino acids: CASSQTGGNQPQHF. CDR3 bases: TGCGCCAGCAGCCAAACGGGCGGCAATCAGCCCCAGCATTTT.

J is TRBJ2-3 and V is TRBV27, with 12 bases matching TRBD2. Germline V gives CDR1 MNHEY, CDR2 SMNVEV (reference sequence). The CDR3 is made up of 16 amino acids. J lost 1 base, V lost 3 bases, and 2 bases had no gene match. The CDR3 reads CASSFGLAGRTDTQYF. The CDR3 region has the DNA TGTGCCAGCAGTTTCGGACTAGCGGGACGCACAGATACGCAGTATTTT.

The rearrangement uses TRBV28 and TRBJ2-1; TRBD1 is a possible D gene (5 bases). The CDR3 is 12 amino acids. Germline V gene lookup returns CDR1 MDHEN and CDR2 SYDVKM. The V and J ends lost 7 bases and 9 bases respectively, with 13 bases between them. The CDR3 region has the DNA TGTGCCAGCACTATGAAAAGGGGTGAGCAGTTCTTC. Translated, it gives CASTMKRGEQFF.

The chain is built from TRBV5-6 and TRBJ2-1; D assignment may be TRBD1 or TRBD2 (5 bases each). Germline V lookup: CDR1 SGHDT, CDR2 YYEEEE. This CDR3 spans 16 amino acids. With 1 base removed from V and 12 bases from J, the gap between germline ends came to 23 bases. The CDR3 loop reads CASSLNLPGTARAQFF. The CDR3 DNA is TGTGCCAGCAGCTTGAATTTGCCCGGGACGGCCCGCGCGCAGTTCTTC. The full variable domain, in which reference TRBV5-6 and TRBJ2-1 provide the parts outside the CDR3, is DAGVTQSPTHLIKTRGQQVTLRCSPKSGHDTVSWYQQALGQGPQFIFQYYEEEERQRGNFPDRFSGHQFPNYSSELNVNALLLGDSALYLCASSLNLPGTARAQFFGPGTRLTVL.

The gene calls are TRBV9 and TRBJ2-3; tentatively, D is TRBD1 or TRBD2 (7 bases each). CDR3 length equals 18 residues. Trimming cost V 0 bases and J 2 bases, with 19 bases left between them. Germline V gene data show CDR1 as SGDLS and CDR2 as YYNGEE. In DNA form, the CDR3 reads TGTGCCAGCAGCGTAGTTGGGAGGGGGGACAGAAACACAGATACGCAGTATTTT. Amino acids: CASSVVGRGDRNTDTQYF.

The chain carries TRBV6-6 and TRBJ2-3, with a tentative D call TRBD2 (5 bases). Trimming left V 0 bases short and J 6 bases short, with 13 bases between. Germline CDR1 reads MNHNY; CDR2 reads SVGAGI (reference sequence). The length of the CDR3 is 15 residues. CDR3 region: CASSYSGEASDTQYF. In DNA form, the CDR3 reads TGTGCCAGCAGTTACTCGGGAGAGGCCTCCGATACGCAGTATTTT.

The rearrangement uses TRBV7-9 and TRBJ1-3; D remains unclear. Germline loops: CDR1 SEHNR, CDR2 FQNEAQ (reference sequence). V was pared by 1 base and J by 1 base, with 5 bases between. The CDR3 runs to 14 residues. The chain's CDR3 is CASSLGVSGNTIYF. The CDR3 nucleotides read TGTGCCAGCAGCTTAGGGGTATCTGGAAACACCATATATTTT. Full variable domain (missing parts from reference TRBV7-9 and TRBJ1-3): DTGVSQNPRHKITKRGQNVTFRCDPISEHNRLYWYRQTLGQGPEFLTYFQNEAQLEKSRLLSDRFSAERPKGSFSTLEIQRTEQGDSAMYLCASSLGVSGNTIYFGEGSWLTVV.

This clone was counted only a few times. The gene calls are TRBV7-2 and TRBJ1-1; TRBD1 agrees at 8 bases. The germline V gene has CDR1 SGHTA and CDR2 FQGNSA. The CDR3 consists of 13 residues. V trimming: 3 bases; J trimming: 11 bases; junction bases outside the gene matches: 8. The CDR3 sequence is CASSLTQGARAFF. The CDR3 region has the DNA TGTGCCAGCAGCTTGACGCAGGGGGCTCGGGCTTTCTTT. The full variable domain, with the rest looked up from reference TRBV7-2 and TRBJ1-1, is GAGVSQSPSNKVTEKGKDVELRCDPISGHTALYWYRQSLGQGLEFLIYFQGNSAPDKSGLPSDRFSAERTGGSVSTLTIQRTQQEDSAVYLCASSLTQGARAFFGQGTRLTVV.